This T cell receptor (beta chain) was profiled in a study of blood T cell repertoires in COVID-19. Whole-study context: Italy, Spain and the United States were the sources of the convalescent and acute COVID-19 samples. T cells, B-cell-depleted T cells, or PBMCs provided the cDNA or gDNA that served as material.

This clone has only a few counts. In the authors' workflow: Amplification with reference gene primers provided the estimates of nucleated cell counts. Profiled with immunoSEQ multiplex PCR; TCRdb holds only in-frame clones, not every one. The DNA gave D and trimming, while V, J and clone size come from that table. This sample has roughly 39,000 clones, with around 87% found just once. With 4 bases clipped from V and 4 bases from J, the junction kept 5 bases outside the gene matches. The CDR3 loop spans 15 amino acids. CDR1 and CDR2 from the germline V gene are LGHDT and YNNKEL (reference sequence). The chain has TRBV3-1 (or the pseudogene TRBV3-2) and TRBJ1-1; 11 bases are shared with TRBD1. The sample consisted of peripheral blood. The receptor was derived from a woman of 80 years or more with active COVID-19. CDR3 sequence (DNA): TGTGCCAGCAGCCCGAGGACAGGGGGCGTCACTGAAGCTTTCTTT. Encoded protein: CASSPRTGGVTEAFF.